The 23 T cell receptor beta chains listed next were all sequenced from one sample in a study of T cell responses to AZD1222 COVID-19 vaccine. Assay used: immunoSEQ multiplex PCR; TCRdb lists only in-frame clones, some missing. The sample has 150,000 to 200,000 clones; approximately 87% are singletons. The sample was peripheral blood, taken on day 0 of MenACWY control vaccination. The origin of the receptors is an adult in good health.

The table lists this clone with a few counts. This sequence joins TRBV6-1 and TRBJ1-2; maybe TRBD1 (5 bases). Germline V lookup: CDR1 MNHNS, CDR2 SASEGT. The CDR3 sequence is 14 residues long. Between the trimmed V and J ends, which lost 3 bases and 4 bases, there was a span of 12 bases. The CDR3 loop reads CASSDAGGFYGYTF. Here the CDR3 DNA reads TGTGCCAGCAGTGATGCTGGGGGGTTCTATGGCTACACCTTC.

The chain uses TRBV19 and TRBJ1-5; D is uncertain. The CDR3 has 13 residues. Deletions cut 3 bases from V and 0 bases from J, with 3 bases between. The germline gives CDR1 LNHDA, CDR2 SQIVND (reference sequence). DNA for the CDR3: TGTGCCAGTAGTATCAGTAGCAATCAGCCCCAGCATTTT. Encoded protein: CASSISSNQPQHF.

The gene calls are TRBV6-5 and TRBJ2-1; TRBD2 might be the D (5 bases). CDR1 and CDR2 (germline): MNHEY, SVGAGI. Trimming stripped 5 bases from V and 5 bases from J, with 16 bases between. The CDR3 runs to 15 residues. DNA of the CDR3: TGTGCCAGCAGTCCCGTGGGGAGCCCACACAATGAGCAGTTCTTC. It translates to CASSPVGSPHNEQFF.

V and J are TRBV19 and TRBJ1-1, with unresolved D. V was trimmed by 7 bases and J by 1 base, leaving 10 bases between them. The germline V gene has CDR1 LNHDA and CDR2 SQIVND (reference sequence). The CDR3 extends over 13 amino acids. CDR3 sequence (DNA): TGTGCCAGTACCTCGACGTGGAACACTGAAGCTTTCTTT. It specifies CASTSTWNTEAFF.

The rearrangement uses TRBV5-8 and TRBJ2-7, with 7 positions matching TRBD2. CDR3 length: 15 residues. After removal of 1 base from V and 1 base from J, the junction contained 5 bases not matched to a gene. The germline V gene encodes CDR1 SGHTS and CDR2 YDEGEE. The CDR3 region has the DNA TGTGCCAGCAGCTTGCAAGCGGGGTTTTCCTACGAGCAGTACTTC. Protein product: CASSLQAGFSYEQYF.

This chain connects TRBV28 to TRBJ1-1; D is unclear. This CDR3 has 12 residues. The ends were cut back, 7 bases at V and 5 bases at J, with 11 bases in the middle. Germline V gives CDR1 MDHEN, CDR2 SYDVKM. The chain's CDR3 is CASTPQTTEAFF. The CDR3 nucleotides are TGTGCCAGCACACCCCAGACGACTGAAGCTTTCTTT.

Here the CDR3 reads CASSHWDRGSEAFF. CDR3 DNA: TGTGCCAGCAGCCATTGGGACAGGGGGTCTGAAGCTTTCTTT. The chain uses TRBV3-1 (or the pseudogene TRBV3-2) and TRBJ1-1, with 11 bases aligning to TRBD1. The J segment lost 6 bases and the V segment lost 3 bases, leaving 3 bases of the junction unmatched. CDR3 length equals 14 residues. Germline CDR1 and CDR2: LGHDT and YNNKEL (reference sequence).

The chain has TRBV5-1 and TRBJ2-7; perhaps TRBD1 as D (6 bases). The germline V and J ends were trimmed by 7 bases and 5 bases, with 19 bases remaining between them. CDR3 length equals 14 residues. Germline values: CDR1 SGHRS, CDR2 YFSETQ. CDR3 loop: CASESGGGAHEQYF. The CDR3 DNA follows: TGCGCCAGCGAATCTGGTGGGGGCGCCCACGAGCAGTACTTC.

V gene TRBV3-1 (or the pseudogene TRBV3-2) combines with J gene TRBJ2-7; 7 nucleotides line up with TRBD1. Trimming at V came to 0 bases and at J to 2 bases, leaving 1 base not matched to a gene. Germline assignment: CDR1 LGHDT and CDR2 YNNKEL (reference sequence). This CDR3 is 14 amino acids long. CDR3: CASSQDDRAYEQYF. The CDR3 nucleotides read TGTGCCAGCAGCCAAGATGACAGGGCCTACGAGCAGTACTTC.

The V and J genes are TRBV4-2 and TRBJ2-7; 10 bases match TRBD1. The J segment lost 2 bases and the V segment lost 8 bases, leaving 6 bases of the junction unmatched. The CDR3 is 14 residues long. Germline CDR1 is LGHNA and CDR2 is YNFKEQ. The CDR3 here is CASGSGQGTYEQYF. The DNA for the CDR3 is TGTGCCAGCGGATCGGGACAGGGGACCTACGAGCAGTACTTC.

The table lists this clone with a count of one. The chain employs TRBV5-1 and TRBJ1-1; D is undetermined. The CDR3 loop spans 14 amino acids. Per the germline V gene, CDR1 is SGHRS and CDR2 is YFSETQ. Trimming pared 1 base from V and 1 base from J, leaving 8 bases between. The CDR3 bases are TGCGCCAGCAGCTTGTATCTACCGAACACTGAAGCTTTCTTT. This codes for CASSLYLPNTEAFF.

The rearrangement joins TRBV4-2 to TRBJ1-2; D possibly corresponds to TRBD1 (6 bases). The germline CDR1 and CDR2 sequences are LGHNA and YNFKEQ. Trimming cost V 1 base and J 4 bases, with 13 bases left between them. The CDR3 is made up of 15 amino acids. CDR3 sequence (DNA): TGTGCCAGCAGCCAAGCAGGGGAGGAGGTCTATGGCTACACCTTC. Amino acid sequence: CASSQAGEEVYGYTF.

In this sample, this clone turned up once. CDR3 region: CASSLGQGNYYYGYTF. The DNA for the CDR3 is TGCGCCAGCAGCTTGGGACAGGGGAACTATTACTATGGCTACACCTTC. The chain couples TRBV5-1 to TRBJ1-2; TRBD1 matches 8 bases. Per germline, CDR1 SGHRS and CDR2 YFSETQ. V shed 0 bases and J 3 bases; nucleotides not matched to a gene: 7. The CDR3 is 16 residues long.

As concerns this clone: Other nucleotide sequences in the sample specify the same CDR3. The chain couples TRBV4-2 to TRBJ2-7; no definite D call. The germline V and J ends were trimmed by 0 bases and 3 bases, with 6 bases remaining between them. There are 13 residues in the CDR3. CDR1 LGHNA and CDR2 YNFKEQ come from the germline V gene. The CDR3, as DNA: TGTGCCAGCAGCCAAGATTCCAGCTACGAGCAGTACTTC. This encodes CASSQDSSYEQYF.

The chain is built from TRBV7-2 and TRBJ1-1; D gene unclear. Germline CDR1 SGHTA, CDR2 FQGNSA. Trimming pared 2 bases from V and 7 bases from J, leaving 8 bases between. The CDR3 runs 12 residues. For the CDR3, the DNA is TGTGCCAGCAGCTTATCGCAGGTTGAAGCTTTCTTT. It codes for CASSLSQVEAFF.

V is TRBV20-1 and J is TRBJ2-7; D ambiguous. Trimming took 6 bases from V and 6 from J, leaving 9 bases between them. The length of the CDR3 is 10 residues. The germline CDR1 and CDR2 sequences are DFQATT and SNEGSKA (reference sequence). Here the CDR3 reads CSAPLAEQYF. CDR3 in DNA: TGCAGTGCCCCGCTGGCCGAGCAGTACTTC.

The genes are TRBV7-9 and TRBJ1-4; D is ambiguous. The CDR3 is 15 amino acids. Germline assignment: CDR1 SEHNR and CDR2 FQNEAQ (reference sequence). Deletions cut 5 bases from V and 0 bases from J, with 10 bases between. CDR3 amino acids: CASSPTGATNEKLFF. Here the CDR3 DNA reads TGTGCCAGCAGCCCCACCGGCGCAACTAATGAAAAACTGTTTTTT.

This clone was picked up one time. This chain's CDR3 is CASSLSGTLSTDTQYF. In DNA, the CDR3 is TGCGCCAGCAGCTTGTCGGGGACACTCAGCACAGATACGCAGTATTTT. The chain joins TRBV5-1 to TRBJ2-3; maybe TRBD1 (6 bases). CDR3 size: 16 residues. Germline V gives CDR1 SGHRS, CDR2 YFSETQ. The ends were cut back, 1 base at V and 0 bases at J, with 12 bases in the middle.

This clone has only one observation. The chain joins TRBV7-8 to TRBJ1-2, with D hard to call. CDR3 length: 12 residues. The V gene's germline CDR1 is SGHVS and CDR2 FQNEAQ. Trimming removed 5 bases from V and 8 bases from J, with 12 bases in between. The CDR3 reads CASSPRLAGYTF. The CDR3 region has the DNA TGTGCCAGCAGCCCACGATTGGCGGGCTACACCTTC.

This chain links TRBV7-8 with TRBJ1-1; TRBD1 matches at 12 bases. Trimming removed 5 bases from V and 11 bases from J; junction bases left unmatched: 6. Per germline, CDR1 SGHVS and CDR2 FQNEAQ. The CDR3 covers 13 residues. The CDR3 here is CASSAGTGGRAFF. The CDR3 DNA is TGTGCCAGCAGCGCCGGGACAGGGGGCCGGGCTTTCTTT.

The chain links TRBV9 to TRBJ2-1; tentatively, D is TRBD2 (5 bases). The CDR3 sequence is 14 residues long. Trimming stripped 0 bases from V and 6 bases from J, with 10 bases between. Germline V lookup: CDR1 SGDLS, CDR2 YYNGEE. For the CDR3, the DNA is TGTGCCAGCAGCGTAGGGGTTCGGGGCAATGAGCAGTTCTTC. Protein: CASSVGVRGNEQFF.

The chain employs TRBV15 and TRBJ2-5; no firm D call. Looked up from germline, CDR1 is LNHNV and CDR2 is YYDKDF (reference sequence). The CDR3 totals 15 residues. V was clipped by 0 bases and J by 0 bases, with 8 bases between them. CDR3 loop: CATSRDRTDQETQYF. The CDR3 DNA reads TGTGCCACCAGCAGAGATAGAACGGACCAAGAGACCCAGTACTTC.

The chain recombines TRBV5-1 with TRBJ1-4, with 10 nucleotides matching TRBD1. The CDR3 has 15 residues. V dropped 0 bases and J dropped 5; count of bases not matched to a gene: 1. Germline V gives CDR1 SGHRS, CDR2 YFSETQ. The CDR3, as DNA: TGCGCCAGCAGCTTGGGGACAGGGGGAAATGAAAAACTGTTTTTT. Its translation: CASSLGTGGNEKLFF.